The clone carrying this T cell receptor (beta chain) was picked up a small number of times. The target antigen is unknown. Unmatched junction bases numbered 10, after V lost 3 bases and J lost 6 bases. This CDR3 has 15 amino acids. The germline CDR1 and CDR2 sequences are SGDLS and YYNGEE. The source of the sample is a study of blood T cells in healthy people across ages. Study-wide results and caveats: No one knew whether donors had CMV, which possibly confounded expanded clonotype changes. Diversity estimated from one million T cells was considered an underestimate. Strongly correlated with naive T cell percentage was TCR beta diversity.

The authors ran a second PCR of about 7 to 11 cycles using a sample-barcoded 5' primer and a J-beta primer mix. Each cDNA molecule received a tag from a template-switch adaptor that had 12 random nucleotides. TCRdb redid the calling of the 5' RACE reads with MiXCR, one entry per CDR3 protein. Here the sample spans under 1,000,000 distinct CDR3 sequences, more than 35% being singletons. Sequencing input: blood. This chain joins TRBV9 and TRBJ2-7; 9 nucleotides line up with TRBD1. This clonotype was obtained from a man older than 75 in good health. As DNA, the CDR3 is TGTGCCAGCAGCGCTCGGGACAGGACAGGGGCCGAGCAGTACTTC. Translation: CASSARDRTGAEQYF.